The 23 T cell receptor beta chains presented below share a single source sample, sequenced in a study of blood T cell repertoires in COVID-19. Only in-frame clones appear in the TCRdb table, and some are missing; sequencing was by immunoSEQ multiplex PCR. The sample holds approximately 15,000 clones, 80% to 90% seen once. The sample taken for sequencing was peripheral blood. The receptors shown here come from a human donor in a cohort sampled during active COVID-19.

The V gene is TRBV21-1, the J gene TRBJ1-6. TRBV21-1 is a listed pseudogene. The CDR3 sequence is 16 residues long. The chain's CDR3 is CASSTNDRGPEGPLHF. CDR3 DNA sequence: TGTGCCAGCAGCACTAATGACCGGGGCCCGGAGGGACCCCTCCACTTT.

The CDR3 DNA reads as TGTGCCAGTCAACAGGGGGCTAGCGGGGGTACCTACGAGCAGTACTTC. This encodes CASQQGASGGTYEQYF. This chain links TRBV19 with TRBJ2-7; tentatively, D is TRBD2 (10 bases). Trimming took off 8 bases at V and 2 bases at J, with 22 bases between the two ends. CDR3 length: 16 residues. Per the germline V gene, CDR1 is LNHDA and CDR2 is SQIVND (reference sequence).

The rearrangement joins TRBV3-1 (or the pseudogene TRBV3-2) to TRBJ1-2; the D gene is possibly TRBD1 (5 bases). The CDR3 has 15 residues. V was shortened by 1 base and J by 3 bases, with 12 bases between the two germline ends. Germline CDR1 reads LGHDT; CDR2 reads YNNKEL (reference sequence). The CDR3 sequence is CASSQAGGWDYGYTF. In nucleotides, the CDR3 is TGTGCCAGCAGCCAAGCGGGGGGGTGGGACTATGGCTACACCTTC.

This sequence joins TRBV11-2 and TRBJ1-4; D may be TRBD1 (6 bases). The CDR3 has 15 amino acids. Trimming took off 0 bases at V and 4 bases at J, with 9 bases between the two ends. Germline V lookup: CDR1 SGHAT, CDR2 FQNNGV. CDR3 residues: CASSLEQGRNEKLFF. As DNA, the CDR3 is TGTGCCAGCAGCTTAGAACAGGGCCGTAATGAAAAACTGTTTTTT. Variable domain in full (rest from reference TRBV11-2 and TRBJ1-4): EAGVAQSPRYKIIEKRQSVAFWCNPISGHATLYWYQQILGQGPKLLIQFQNNGVVDDSQLPKDRFSAERLKGVDSTLKIQPAKLEDSAVYLCASSLEQGRNEKLFFGSGTQLSVL.

The chain is built from TRBV5-1 and TRBJ1-1; 11 bases match TRBD1. Germline CDR1 is SGHRS and CDR2 is YFSETQ. With 4 bases clipped from V and 0 bases from J, the junction kept 5 bases outside the gene matches. This CDR3 has 16 residues. In DNA form, the CDR3 reads TGCGCCAGCAGCCCCGGACAGGGGGCGTTGAACACTGAAGCTTTCTTT. Its translation is CASSPGQGALNTEAFF.

The chain combines TRBV10-3 with TRBJ1-2, with a weak D call TRBD1 (5 bases). CDR1 and CDR2 from the germline V gene are ENHRY and SYGVKD. The CDR3 sequence is 13 residues long. Trimming pared 0 bases from V and 5 bases from J, leaving 7 bases between. CDR3 loop: CAISESAGYGYTF. CDR3 DNA: TGTGCCATCAGTGAGTCTGCAGGGTATGGCTACACCTTC.

A single count supports this clone. The chain recombines TRBV4-1 with TRBJ1-5; 9 positions match TRBD1. V lost 0 bases, J lost 4 bases, and 1 base stayed unmatched. The CDR3 totals 15 residues. Germline V gives CDR1 MGHRA, CDR2 YSYEKL. The CDR3 DNA reads as TGCGCCAGCAGCCAAGATGACAGGGGGAATCAGCCCCAGCATTTT. This gives the protein CASSQDDRGNQPQHF.

This clone was observed a single time. The rearrangement links TRBV12-5 to TRBJ1-1; D not certain. The V end was cut by 5 bases, the J end by 9 bases, with 7 bases between. The CDR3 loop spans 10 amino acids. The germline CDR1 and CDR2 sequences are LGHNT and FRNRAP. The CDR3 sequence: CASGTQKAFF. For the CDR3, the DNA is TGTGCTAGTGGTACCCAGAAAGCTTTCTTT.

The V gene is TRBV5-1, the J gene TRBJ2-7; TRBD1 matches 7 bases. V was clipped by 3 bases and J by 5 bases; unmatched bases: 11. Germline assignment: CDR1 SGHRS and CDR2 YFSETQ. The CDR3 consists of 15 residues. The CDR3 DNA reads TGCGCCAGCAGCTCGCAGACAGGGCGTACGGACGAGCAGTACTTC. Translating gives CASSSQTGRTDEQYF.

This rearrangement joins TRBV5-1 to TRBJ2-2; TRBD2 is a possible D gene (7 bases). In germline, CDR1 is SGHRS, CDR2 YFSETQ. The length of the CDR3 is 17 residues. V was pared by 3 bases and J by 5 bases, with 20 bases between. In nucleotides, the CDR3 is TGCGCCAGCAGCTCCCTCGCGGGGGCGCAGCCTACCGGGGAGCTGTTTTTT. Its protein product is CASSSLAGAQPTGELFF.

V and J are TRBV5-1 and TRBJ2-1, with D maybe TRBD2 (5 bases). CDR1 is SGHRS, CDR2 YFSETQ, per germline. The CDR3 is made up of 14 amino acids. The V end lost 4 bases, the J end lost 0 bases, and 8 bases lay between the germline ends. The CDR3 coding sequence is TGCGCCAGCAGCATTGAGGGCTCCTACAATGAGCAGTTCTTC. This codes for CASSIEGSYNEQFF.

A few counts support this clone. The chain employs TRBV5-1 and TRBJ1-4; 7 nucleotides line up with TRBD1. Per germline, CDR1 SGHRS and CDR2 YFSETQ. CDR3 size: 14 residues. Unmatched junction bases numbered 4, after V lost 4 bases and J lost 4 bases. CDR3 coding DNA: TGCGCCAGCAGCCTCAGGGGGATTAATGAAAAACTGTTTTTT. It yields the protein CASSLRGINEKLFF.

The chain joins TRBV19 to TRBJ2-2, with D perhaps TRBD2 (5 bases). This CDR3 spans 15 amino acids. Between the trimmed V and J ends, which lost 3 bases and 6 bases, there was a span of 14 bases. Germline CDR1 LNHDA, CDR2 SQIVND (reference sequence). The DNA for the CDR3 is TGTGCCAGTAGTATTATGCAAGGAGGTGCCGGGGAGCTGTTTTTT. It codes for CASSIMQGGAGELFF.

This sequence joins TRBV6-4 and TRBJ1-2; tentative D call: TRBD1 (6 bases). The germline V gene has CDR1 MRHNA and CDR2 SNTAGT. V was trimmed by 6 bases and J by 7 bases, leaving 15 bases between them. The CDR3 length is 13 residues. CDR3 sequence: CASSAVNRAGYTF. The CDR3 DNA follows: TGTGCCAGCAGCGCAGTAAACAGGGCTGGCTACACCTTC.

The chain recombines TRBV27 with TRBJ2-5, with 8 positions matching TRBD1. CDR1 is MNHEY and CDR2 is SMNVEV in the germline V gene (reference sequence). V was clipped by 8 bases and J by 1 base; unmatched bases: 6. The CDR3 is 14 amino acids. The CDR3: CASADRGLQETQYF. CDR3 coding DNA: TGTGCCAGCGCCGACAGGGGACTCCAAGAGACCCAGTACTTC.

The J gene is TRBJ2-1, the V gene TRBV7-2, with 12 positions matching TRBD2. The germline V gene encodes CDR1 SGHTA and CDR2 FQGNSA. This CDR3 is built from 18 residues. The junction had 18 bases not matched to a gene; V was cut back by 5 bases and J by 10 bases. The CDR3 DNA reads as TGTGCCAGCAGCGTAGGCCAGCGTAGACTAGCGGGGGTATTGGAGCAGTTCTTC. Translation: CASSVGQRRLAGVLEQFF.

The chain employs TRBV27 and TRBJ2-5; 7 bases line up with TRBD1. The V and J ends lost 4 bases and 5 bases, in that order; junction bases with no gene match: 16. CDR1 is MNHEY, CDR2 SMNVEV, per germline (reference sequence). The CDR3 sequence is 17 residues long. The CDR3 loop reads CASSSTVGGPLRETQYF. DNA for the CDR3: TGTGCCAGCAGTTCCACCGTAGGGGGCCCCCTTCGGGAGACCCAGTACTTC.

This chain joins TRBV5-1 and TRBJ2-7, with TRBD2 matching 8 bases. Trimming removed 3 bases from V and 3 bases from J; junction bases left unmatched: 11. The length of the CDR3 is 16 residues. Germline V lookup: CDR1 SGHRS, CDR2 YFSETQ. Here the CDR3 DNA reads TGCGCCAGCAGCTGGGGCGTGAGTAGCGGGAACTACGAGCAGTACTTC. Its protein product is CASSWGVSSGNYEQYF.

The rearrangement uses TRBV7-8 and TRBJ2-7; 9 nucleotides align to TRBD1. The CDR3 covers 17 residues. Germline CDR1 SGHVS, CDR2 FQNEAQ. With 3 bases clipped from V and 4 bases from J, the junction kept 13 bases outside the gene matches. Here the CDR3 reads CASSLEAGTGRLYEQYF. The DNA for the CDR3 is TGTGCCAGCAGCTTGGAAGCCGGGACAGGGCGGCTATACGAGCAGTACTTC. Supplemented by reference TRBV7-8 and TRBJ2-7, the full variable domain reads GAGVSQSPRYKVAKRGQDVALRCDPISGHVSLFWYQQALGQGPEFLTYFQNEAQLDKSGLPSDRFFAERPEGSVSTLKIQRTQQEDSAVYLCASSLEAGTGRLYEQYFGPGTRLTVT.

Here the CDR3 reads CASSSGFMNNSPLHF. In DNA, the CDR3 is TGTGCCAGCAGCTCAGGGTTTATGAACAATTCACCCCTCCACTTT. The gene calls are TRBV7-9 and TRBJ1-6; perhaps TRBD1 as D (5 bases). Germline values: CDR1 SEHNR, CDR2 FQNEAQ (reference sequence). Between the trimmed V and J ends, which lost 4 bases and 7 bases, there was a span of 14 bases. The CDR3 contains 15 residues.

The rearrangement uses TRBV30 and TRBJ1-2, with 8 positions matching TRBD1. The CDR3 spans 12 residues. Germline loops: CDR1 GTSNPN, CDR2 SVGIG (reference sequence). V lost 2 bases and J lost 7; bases outside the gene matches: 3. Here the CDR3 DNA reads TGTGCCTGGAGTTTTACAGGGGGTGGCTACACCTTC. Translation: CAWSFTGGGYTF.

V gene TRBV9 combines with J gene TRBJ1-5, with TRBD1 identical over 8 bases. Trimming cost V 3 bases and J 3 bases; bases outside gene matches: 5. Germline V gives CDR1 SGDLS, CDR2 YYNGEE. The CDR3 extends over 15 amino acids. CDR3 DNA: TGTGCCAGCAGCGACTCAGGGGGCCCCAATCAGCCCCAGCATTTT. Protein product: CASSDSGGPNQPQHF. Combining the CDR3 with reference TRBV9 and TRBJ1-5 gives the whole variable domain DSGVTQTPKHLITATGQRVTLRCSPRSGDLSVYWYQQSLDQGLQFLIQYYNGEERAKGNILERFSAQQFPDLHSELNLSSLELGDSALYFCASSDSGGPNQPQHFGDGTRLSIL.

This sequence joins TRBV2 and TRBJ1-4, with a tentative D call TRBD1 (5 bases). Germline CDR1 reads SNHLY; CDR2 reads FYNNEI. There are 12 residues in the CDR3. The V and J ends lost 11 bases and 4 bases respectively, with 11 bases between them. This chain's CDR3 is CASRQGNEKLFF. The CDR3 DNA is TGTGCCTCTCGGCAGGGTAATGAAAAACTGTTTTTT.